This TCR beta chain was found in a study of cytomegalovirus exposure and HLA in healthy donors. Study-wide results and caveats: When the data were analyzed later, several of the most significant clusters appeared to be linked to common viral pathogens. Listed as cytomegalovirus-associated were 164 TCR beta chains. As immune exposure information, only CMV serostatus was available. The authors excluded some V segments, including TRBV6-2 and TRBV6-3, as indistinguishable.

This clone is a singleton in its sample. Its antigen is unidentified. A multiplex PCR was run with 60 Vbeta primers and 13 Jbeta primers. Measured with immunoSEQ multiplex PCR; TCRdb has only the in-frame clones, and not every one. The sample includes about 200,000 clones, 70% to 80% of them seen just once. The CDR3 spans 15 residues. Germline V gene data show CDR1 as LNHDA and CDR2 as SQIVND (reference sequence). V lost 6 bases and J 2 bases, leaving 16 bases between the germline ends. The sequence was collected from a girl under 18 in good health and CMV-seropositive. Sequencing input: PBMCs. V gene TRBV19 combines with J gene TRBJ2-5, with D uncertain. In DNA form, the CDR3 reads TGTGCCAGTAGGGCGACCTCAAAGGAGCAAGAGACCCAGTACTTC. It specifies CASRATSKEQETQYF.